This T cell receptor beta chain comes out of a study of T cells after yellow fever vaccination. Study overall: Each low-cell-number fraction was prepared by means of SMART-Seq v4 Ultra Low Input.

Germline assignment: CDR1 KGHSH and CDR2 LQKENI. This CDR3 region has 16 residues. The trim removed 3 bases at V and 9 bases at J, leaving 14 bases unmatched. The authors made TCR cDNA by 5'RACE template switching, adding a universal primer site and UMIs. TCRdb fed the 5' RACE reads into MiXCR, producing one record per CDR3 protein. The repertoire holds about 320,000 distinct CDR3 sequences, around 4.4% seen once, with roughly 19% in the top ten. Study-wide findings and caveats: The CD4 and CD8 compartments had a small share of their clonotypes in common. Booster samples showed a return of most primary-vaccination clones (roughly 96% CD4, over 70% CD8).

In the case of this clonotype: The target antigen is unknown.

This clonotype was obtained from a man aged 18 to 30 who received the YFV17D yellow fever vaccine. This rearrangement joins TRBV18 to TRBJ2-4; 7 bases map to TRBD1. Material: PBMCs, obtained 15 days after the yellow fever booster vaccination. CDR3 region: CASSPRGQARESIQYF. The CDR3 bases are TGTGCCAGCTCACCTAGAGGACAGGCGCGTGAAAGCATTCAGTACTTC. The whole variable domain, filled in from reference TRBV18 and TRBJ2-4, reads NAGVMQNPRHLVRRRGQEARLRCSPMKGHSHVYWYRQLPEEGLKFMVYLQKENIIDESGMPKERFSAEFPKEGPSILRIQQVVRGDSAAYFCASSPRGQARESIQYFGAGTRLSVL.